Listed below are T cell receptor beta chains from one sample, sequenced in a study of blood T cell repertoires in COVID-19. TCRdb's table, derived via immunoSEQ multiplex PCR, lists solely in-frame clones and lacks some. The sample has 180,000 or so clones; roughly 88% are singletons. The sequenced sample consisted of peripheral blood. The origin of the receptors is a human donor with active or convalescent COVID-19. The donor label of this sample is uncertain. Both conserved end residues are part of each CDR3. D genes are given only for firm matches. Clone size, where shown, is once, few, many, or a class for clones that have expanded.

NA,TRBV27,TRBJ2-3,NA,TGTGCCAGCAGTCCCCGGACCCCGCCGAGGGCAGATACGCAGTATTTT,CASSPRTPPRADTQYF
TRBD1,TRBV19,TRBJ2-1,NA,TGTGCCAGTAGTAACAGGGGATTGAACAATGAGCAGTTCTTC,CASSNRGLNNEQFF
NA,TRBV14,TRBJ1-2,NA,TGTGCCAGCAGCCTAACGACGACAGGTTATGGCTACACCTTC,CASSLTTTGYGYTF
TRBD2,TRBV4-1,TRBJ2-1,NA,TGCGCCAGCAGCCAAGGACTAGCGGGGTACAATGAGCAGTTCTTC,CASSQGLAGYNEQFF
TRBD1,TRBV6-6,TRBJ1-1,NA,TGTGCCAGCAGGCGACAGGGCCGGAACACTGAAGCTTTCTTT,CASRRQGRNTEAFF
TRBD1,TRBV9,TRBJ1-2,NA,TGTGCCAGCAGCGAGGCGTGGGACAGGGACCGCTCGGGCTATGGCTACACCTTC,CASSEAWDRDRSGYGYTF
NA,TRBV29-1,TRBJ2-6,NA,TGCAGCAGTAGCTCTGGGGCCAACGTCCTGACTTTC,CSSSSGANVLTF
NA,TRBV7-2,TRBJ2-6,NA,TGTGCCAGCAGTTCAGGGGCTTCCGGGGCCAACGTCCTGACTTTC,CASSSGASGANVLTF
NA,TRBV5-1,TRBJ2-5,NA,TGCGCCAGCAGCTTTAGACAGCAAGAGACCCAGTACTTC,CASSFRQQETQYF
NA,TRBV21-1,TRBJ2-3,NA,TGTGCCAGCAGCCGGACAAGCCATTGGTTCGCGCGGGAGCACCATACGCAGTATTTT,CASSRTSHWFAREHHTQYF
TRBD2,TRBV6-5,TRBJ2-2,NA,TGTGCCAGCAGCGTCGGGACTAGAAGACCCGGGGAGCTGTTTTTT,CASSVGTRRPGELFF
NA,TRBV28,TRBJ1-4,NA,TGTGCCAGCAGTACCAGGGGAATCTTCGAAAAACTGTTTTTT,CASSTRGIFEKLFF
TRBD1,TRBV10-3,TRBJ1-2,once,TGTGCCATCAGTCCTACCCGGGACAGGGGCGATGGCTACACCTTC,CAISPTRDRGDGYTF
TRBD1,TRBV18,TRBJ2-1,NA,TGTGCCAGCTCACCGCGGACAGGAGCTTCCTACAATGAGCAGTTCTTC,CASSPRTGASYNEQFF
TRBD2,TRBV13,TRBJ2-3,NA,TGTGCCAGCAGTCTCAGCCGGGCTAGCGGAACCACAGATACGCAGTATTTT,CASSLSRASGTTDTQYF
NA,TRBV10-2,TRBJ2-3,NA,TGCGCCAGCAGTGAGACCTCCCGAGGTTACACAGATACGCAGTATTTT,CASSETSRGYTDTQYF
NA,TRBV18,TRBJ2-7,NA,TGTGCCAGCTCAATCGGAGGGGTCAACGAGCAGTACTTC,CASSIGGVNEQYF
NA,TRBV3-1/TRBV3-2,TRBJ1-6,NA,TGTGCCAGCAGCCAAGGGGCACGGAGGAATTCACCCCTCCACTTT,CASSQGARRNSPLHF
NA,TRBV27,TRBJ1-1,NA,TGTGCCAGCAGTTACGGGATTCACACTGAAGCTTTCTTT,CASSYGIHTEAFF
NA,TRBV3-1/TRBV3-2,TRBJ2-2,NA,TGTGCCAGCAGCCATCCCCAGGGGGGCGGGGAGCTGTTTTTT,CASSHPQGGGELFF
NA,TRBV7-6,TRBJ1-3,NA,TGTGCCAGCAGCTTACTCGGCGGGGGGGAGGGTGGAAACACCATATATTTT,CASSLLGGGEGGNTIYF
NA,TRBV18,TRBJ2-1,NA,TGTGCCAGCTCACCCTCCGAGGGTAGCGTTGCCCACAATGAGCAGTTCTTC,CASSPSEGSVAHNEQFF
TRBD2,TRBV5-1,TRBJ2-5,NA,TGCGCCAGCAGCCCATCGACTAGCGGGGGGCAAGAGACCCAGTACTTC,CASSPSTSGGQETQYF
TRBD2,TRBV2,TRBJ2-3,NA,TGTGCCAGCAGTTGGACTAGCGGGACCACAGATACGCAGTATTTT,CASSWTSGTTDTQYF
TRBD2,TRBV4-2,TRBJ2-3,NA,TGTGCCAGCAGCCAAGATCTTCTAGCGGGGCGTTTGGATACGCAGTATTTT,CASSQDLLAGRLDTQYF
TRBD2,TRBV5-6,TRBJ2-2,NA,TGTGCCAGCAGCTTGGCCGCGGGGGTCCCGAACACCGGGGAGCTGTTTTTT,CASSLAAGVPNTGELFF
TRBD1,TRBV6-5,TRBJ2-7,NA,TGTGCCAGCCAGGGACAGCTTCCCTACGAGCAGTACTTC,CASQGQLPYEQYF
NA,TRBV11-2,TRBJ1-1,NA,TGTGCCAGCAGCCGCAGGGGTAGGGGCACTGAAGCTTTCTTT,CASSRRGRGTEAFF
NA,TRBV10-1,TRBJ1-5,few,TGCGCCAGCAGGGTCCTTCCCTTGACAGGAAGCAATCAGCCCCAGCATTTT,CASRVLPLTGSNQPQHF
TRBD2,TRBV27,TRBJ2-3,NA,TGTGCCAGCAGTTTAGGGACTAGCGCAGATACGCAGTATTTT,CASSLGTSADTQYF
TRBD1,TRBV14,TRBJ1-1,NA,TGTGCCAGCAGCCAAGTCGGGACAGGGGAAATGAACACTGAAGCTTTCTTT,CASSQVGTGEMNTEAFF
NA,TRBV14,TRBJ2-1,NA,TGTGCCAGCAGCCCCACAGGGTGGGGTAATGAGCAGTTCTTC,CASSPTGWGNEQFF
TRBD1,TRBV4-1,TRBJ2-7,NA,TGCGCCAGCAGCCAAGACCCGGGACAGGGGCGCGAGCAGTACTTC,CASSQDPGQGREQYF
TRBD1,TRBV7-2,TRBJ1-2,NA,TGTGCCAGCAGCTCTAGTCAGGGGGCGCGAGTCGGCTACACCTTC,CASSSSQGARVGYTF
NA,TRBV5-1,TRBJ1-6,NA,TGCGCCAGCAGCTTGAGGCAGGGTACGGGTTCACCCCTCCACTTT,CASSLRQGTGSPLHF
TRBD2,TRBV19,TRBJ2-1,NA,TGTGCCAGTAGTCCCTCTAGCGGGAGAACTAATGAGCAGTTCTTC,CASSPSSGRTNEQFF
TRBD2,TRBV12-5,TRBJ2-7,NA,TGTGCTAGTGGGGCCGGGACTAGCGGAGCCTACGAGCAGTACTTC,CASGAGTSGAYEQYF
NA,TRBV9,TRBJ1-2,once,TGTGCCAGCAGCGGACTGCTTTTGGTAGGTGGCTACACCTTC,CASSGLLLVGGYTF
TRBD1,TRBV10-3,TRBJ1-2,NA,TGTGCCATCAGTGAGTCGCCTCAGGGGGCAGGCTATGGCTACACCTTC,CAISESPQGAGYGYTF
TRBD2,TRBV3-1/TRBV3-2,TRBJ2-7,once,TGTGCCAGCAGCCAAGCCCGGGGGACTAGAAAAATGTACTTC,CASSQARGTRKMYF
NA,TRBV18,TRBJ1-2,NA,TGTGCCAGCTCACCAGCTTCCGAGAGGGGCTACACCTTC,CASSPASERGYTF
NA,TRBV5-4,TRBJ1-2,NA,TGTGCCAGCTCCGGCGGGGCCAAGCTGTATGGCTACACCTTC,CASSGGAKLYGYTF
NA,TRBV27,TRBJ1-5,NA,TGTGCCAGCAGTTTATCGCAGGCGAACAATCAGCCCCAGCATTTT,CASSLSQANNQPQHF
NA,TRBV28,TRBJ2-3,NA,TGTGCCAGCAGTTTAAGTCCAGGCATAGATACGCAGTATTTT,CASSLSPGIDTQYF
NA,TRBV2,TRBJ1-2,once,TGTGCCAGCAGTGATAGGGGCTATGGCTACACCTTC,CASSDRGYGYTF
TRBD1,TRBV27,TRBJ1-1,few,TGTGCCAGCAGTTTGTTTACAGGGGGCACTGAAGCTTTCTTT,CASSLFTGGTEAFF
TRBD2,TRBV27,TRBJ2-1,NA,TGTGCCAGCAGTTATCCTAGCGGGGTTCCCCTTAGGAATGAGCAGTTCTTC,CASSYPSGVPLRNEQFF
TRBD2,TRBV19,TRBJ2-2,NA,TGTGCCAGTAGTATTTTGTCGGGAGGGCCGTGGACCGGGGAGCTGTTTTTT,CASSILSGGPWTGELFF
NA,TRBV7-2,TRBJ2-3,NA,TGTGCCAGCAGCCCACGGTACACAGATACGCAGTATTTT,CASSPRYTDTQYF
NA,TRBV21-1,TRBJ2-5,few,TGTGCCACCACTAGCGGGAGAAAGAGGGTAGGAGAGACCCAGTACTTC,CATTSGRKRVGETQYF
NA,TRBV19,TRBJ2-1,NA,TGTGCCAGTAGTATGGTTAGCGGACTGTACAATGAGCAGTTCTTC,CASSMVSGLYNEQFF
NA,TRBV7-2,TRBJ2-7,NA,TGTGCCAGCAGCTTCGGAGGGGGCTGGTACGAGCAGTACTTC,CASSFGGGWYEQYF
TRBD2,TRBV2,TRBJ2-6,NA,TGTGCCAGCAGTACCCGGACTAGGTCTGGGGCCAACGTCCTGACTTTC,CASSTRTRSGANVLTF
NA,TRBV28,TRBJ2-3,NA,TGTGCCAGCTGTGGACAGCCCTTACCCACAGATACGCAGTATTTT,CASCGQPLPTDTQYF